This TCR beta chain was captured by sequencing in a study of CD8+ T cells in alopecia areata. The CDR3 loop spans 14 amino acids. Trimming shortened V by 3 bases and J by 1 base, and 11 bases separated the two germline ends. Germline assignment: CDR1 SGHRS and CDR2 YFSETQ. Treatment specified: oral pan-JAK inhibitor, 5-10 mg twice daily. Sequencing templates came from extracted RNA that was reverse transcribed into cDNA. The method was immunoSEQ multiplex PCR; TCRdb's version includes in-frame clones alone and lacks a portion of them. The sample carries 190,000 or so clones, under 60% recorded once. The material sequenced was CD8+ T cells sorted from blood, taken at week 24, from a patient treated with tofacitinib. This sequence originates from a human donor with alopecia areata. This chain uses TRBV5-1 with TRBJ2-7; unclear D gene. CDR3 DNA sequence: TGCGCCAGCAGCTCTACCGGACCATCCTACGAGCAGTACTTC. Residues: CASSSTGPSYEQYF.